The rows below give T cell receptor beta chains drawn from one sample of a study of beta chain features in type 1 diabetes. Generated by immunoSEQ multiplex PCR, the TCRdb table keeps only in-frame clones and is missing some. The sample has around 320,000 clones; around 15% are singletons. The sample comprised central memory CD4+ T cells from blood. These receptor sequences come from a man aged 25-45 years in good health. Each CDR3 is given without its conserved first and last residue. Fields, in order: V gene, D gene, CDR3 protein. The D gene is left open where the match is weak.

TRBV7-2,NA,ASSLGPRNQPQH
TRBV10-3,TRBD1,AISEGQQGKAGELF
TRBV7-2,NA,ASSLGTDTDTQY
TRBV27,NA,ASSHSGGATINSPLH
TRBV27,NA,ASSLRLLTGQETQY
TRBV9,NA,ASSVDVANVLT
TRBV7-2,TRBD1,ASSLTGGGQPQH
TRBV7-2,TRBD1,ASSFRGGPEAF
TRBV18,NA,ASSPQQENTEAF
TRBV6-5,TRBD2,ASNRREGAETQY